The next 10 T cell receptor beta chains were all read from a single sample in a study of blood T cell repertoires in COVID-19. The protocol was immunoSEQ multiplex PCR, while the TCRdb copy is restricted to in-frame clones and leaves out a portion. The repertoire holds 400,000 or so clones, with approximately 91% as singletons. What was sequenced was PBMCs or T cells enriched from blood (not recorded which). The receptors stem from a woman aged 40-49 years with acute COVID-19.

This clone appeared once. This specimen includes other DNA sequences encoding the same CDR3. V and J are TRBV7-9 and TRBJ1-2, with D possibly TRBD1 on 6 matching bases. Per germline, CDR1 SEHNR and CDR2 FQNEAQ (reference sequence). The V gene lost 5 bases and the J gene lost 5 bases, with 9 bases spanning the gap. The CDR3 is made up of 12 amino acids. The CDR3 nucleotides read TGTGCCAGCAGCCTGGACAGTTATGGCTACACCTTC. Its translation: CASSLDSYGYTF. The whole variable domain, filled in from reference TRBV7-9 and TRBJ1-2, reads DTGVSQNPRHKITKRGQNVTFRCDPISEHNRLYWYRQTLGQGPEFLTYFQNEAQLEKSRLLSDRFSAERPKGSFSTLEIQRTEQGDSAMYLCASSLDSYGYTFGSGTRLTVV.

The chain links TRBV10-3 to TRBJ2-1, with 7 bases lining up with TRBD2. Trimming removed 4 bases from V and 10 bases from J; junction bases left unmatched: 10. From germline, CDR1 is ENHRY and CDR2 SYGVKD. This CDR3 region has 14 residues. CDR3 loop: CAISGGTTWSEQFF. The CDR3 nucleotides read TGTGCCATCAGTGGGGGGACTACCTGGAGCGAGCAGTTCTTC.

The CDR3 DNA reads TGTGCCACCAGCAGAGATCGGACAGGGGCCAACGTCCTGACTTTC. Translating gives CATSRDRTGANVLTF. The gene calls are TRBV15 and TRBJ2-6; the D gene is possibly TRBD1 (5 bases). Germline V lookup: CDR1 LNHNV, CDR2 YYDKDF (reference sequence). The CDR3 extends over 15 amino acids. The V gene lost 0 bases and the J gene lost 4 bases, with 7 bases spanning the gap.

The rearrangement links TRBV15 to TRBJ2-5; 10 nucleotides match TRBD2. The CDR3 extends over 13 amino acids. J was trimmed by 14 bases and V by 0 bases; bases with no gene match: 6. Germline lookup yields CDR1 LNHNV and CDR2 YYDKDF (reference sequence). The CDR3 spells CATSRDFASGGYF. The CDR3, as DNA: TGTGCCACCAGCAGAGATTTCGCTAGCGGGGGTTACTTC.

This chain uses TRBV5-5 with TRBJ2-2; 7 positions agree with TRBD1. V shed 4 bases and J 6 bases; nucleotides not matched to a gene: 9. Germline assignment: CDR1 SGHKS and CDR2 YYEKEE (reference sequence). The CDR3 spans 15 residues. The CDR3 sequence: CASSLSTGWAGELFF. The CDR3 coding sequence is TGTGCCAGCAGCCTTTCGACAGGGTGGGCCGGGGAGCTGTTTTTT. Full variable domain (remainder filled in from reference TRBV5-5 and TRBJ2-2): DAGVTQSPTHLIKTRGQQVTLRCSPISGHKSVSWYQQVLGQGPQFIFQYYEKEERGRGNFPDRFSARQFPNYSSELNVNALLLGDSALYLCASSLSTGWAGELFFGEGSRLTVL.

The V and J genes are TRBV19 and TRBJ2-2, with D tentatively TRBD2 (6 bases). Germline CDR1 is LNHDA and CDR2 is SQIVND (reference sequence). CDR3 length: 15 residues. Deletions cut 7 bases from V and 0 bases from J, with 12 bases between. CDR3 bases: TGTGCCAGTAAATCCGGGGGAGCGAACACCGGGGAGCTGTTTTTT. Encoded protein: CASKSGGANTGELFF.

The rearrangement links TRBV19 to TRBJ1-1; TRBD1 aligns across 10 bases. The CDR3 is 15 residues long. Trimming took 6 bases from V and 4 from J; bases not matched to a gene: 8. Per germline, CDR1 LNHDA and CDR2 SQIVND (reference sequence). The CDR3 is CASRPGQGSFTEAFF. In DNA, the CDR3 is TGTGCCAGTAGGCCGGGACAGGGGAGTTTCACTGAAGCTTTCTTT. The full variable domain, completed using reference TRBV19 and TRBJ1-1, is DGGITQSPKYLFRKEGQNVTLSCEQNLNHDAMYWYRQDPGQGLRLIYYSQIVNDFQKGDIAEGYSVSREKKESFPLTVTSAQKNPTAFYLCASRPGQGSFTEAFFGQGTRLTVV.

The V gene is TRBV12-5, the J gene TRBJ1-1, with 7 bases matching TRBD1. Germline-derived CDR1 and CDR2 are LGHNT and FRNRAP. This CDR3 comprises 15 residues. J was trimmed by 5 bases and V by 0 bases; bases with no gene match: 6. The CDR3 DNA sequence: TGTGCTAGTGGTTTGGTCCCGGGACAGAGGACTGAAGCTTTCTTT. Translation gives CASGLVPGQRTEAFF.

This chain links TRBV2 with TRBJ2-5, with D maybe TRBD2 (5 bases). CDR3 size: 15 residues. The germline V gene encodes CDR1 SNHLY and CDR2 FYNNEI. V dropped 5 bases and J dropped 2 bases, with 15 bases sitting between them. CDR3 bases: TGTGCCAGCAGTCAGAAGAGCGGCAGACAAGAGACCCAGTACTTC. Protein: CASSQKSGRQETQYF.

This rearrangement joins TRBV9 to TRBJ2-1; 9 bases agree with TRBD1. V was clipped by 0 bases and J by 9 bases; unmatched bases: 4. CDR3 length equals 14 residues. Germline V gene sequence: CDR1 SGDLS, CDR2 YYNGEE. CDR3 DNA sequence: TGTGCCAGCAGCGTAGCACAGGGGGCGGTTGAGCAGTTCTTC. It codes for CASSVAQGAVEQFF.